These 29 T cell receptor beta chains were all obtained from the same sample, sequenced in a study of memory CD4+ T cells and cytomegalovirus serostatus. Generated by immunoSEQ multiplex PCR, the TCRdb table keeps only in-frame clones and is missing some. The data contain some 35,000 clones, around 80% of them singletons. Single viable CD3+CD4+CD8-CD45RO+ cells were sorted as the memory CD4+ T cells. Sequencing was carried out using memory CD4+ T cells from blood. These receptors came from an adult in good health and CMV-seropositive.

V and J are TRBV19 and TRBJ2-3; D remains ambiguous. The CDR3 spans 16 residues. The germline gives CDR1 LNHDA, CDR2 SQIVND (reference sequence). With 5 bases removed from V and 0 bases from J, the gap between germline ends came to 15 bases. Written as DNA, the CDR3 is TGTGCCAGTAGTCCCTGGGGTCGGGTGAGCACAGATACGCAGTATTTT. Translated, it gives CASSPWGRVSTDTQYF.

This chain uses TRBV25-1 with TRBJ2-5; D unclear. The CDR3 is made up of 11 amino acids. V lost 3 bases, J lost 3 bases, and 2 bases lay in between. Germline V gene data show CDR1 as MGHDK and CDR2 as SYGVNS. The CDR3 reads CASSEEETQYF. CDR3 DNA sequence: TGTGCCAGCAGTGAGGAAGAGACCCAGTACTTC.

This clone was observed a single time. The CDR3, as DNA: TGTGCCAGCAGAGTAGGTCAGAACACTGAAGCTTTCTTT. Its translation: CASRVGQNTEAFF. The chain recombines TRBV5-4 with TRBJ1-1; the D is unclear. Germline-derived CDR1 and CDR2 are SGHNT and YYREEE (reference sequence). This CDR3 contains 13 residues. V shed 5 bases and J shed 1 base, with 9 bases lying between them.

This chain uses TRBV29-1 with TRBJ2-3; 11 positions agree with TRBD2. The CDR3 length is 15 residues. Germline CDR1 SQVTM, CDR2 ANQGSEA. Unmatched junction bases numbered 10, after V lost 7 bases and J lost 4 bases. CDR3 loop: CSAPQTSGTPDTQYF. In nucleotides, the CDR3 is TGCAGCGCTCCCCAGACTAGCGGGACGCCAGATACGCAGTATTTT.

The chain links TRBV13 to TRBJ2-7; maybe TRBD2 (7 bases). This CDR3 spans 15 amino acids. Per germline, CDR1 PRHDT and CDR2 FYEKMQ (reference sequence). The V gene lost 2 bases and the J gene lost 4 bases, with 15 bases spanning the gap. CDR3 loop: CASSLRGGLKYEQYF. For the CDR3, the DNA is TGTGCCAGCAGCTTAAGAGGGGGACTAAAATACGAGCAGTACTTC.

This chain joins TRBV6-5 and TRBJ2-1, with 7 bases identical to TRBD1. V was pared by 7 bases and J by 4 bases, with 4 bases of the junction left unmatched. Germline loops: CDR1 MNHEY, CDR2 SVGAGI. This CDR3 spans 13 amino acids. The CDR3 spells CASKPQGYNEQFF. The CDR3 DNA reads TGTGCCAGCAAACCACAGGGGTACAATGAGCAGTTCTTC.

The V and J genes are TRBV18 and TRBJ2-2, with no clear D. This CDR3 has 15 residues. The V and J ends lost 0 bases and 5 bases respectively, with 10 bases between them. Germline CDR1 is KGHSH and CDR2 is LQKENI. CDR3 DNA sequence: TGTGCCAGCTCACCACCTGTTGGGCGGACCGGGGAGCTGTTTTTT. Translation gives CASSPPVGRTGELFF.

The chain links TRBV7-2 to TRBJ2-1; D call uncertain. Germline V CDR1 and CDR2: SGHTA, FQGNSA. The CDR3 is 13 residues long. Trimming took 1 base from V and 4 from J, leaving 5 bases between them. In DNA, the CDR3 is TGTGCCAGCAGCTTAGACAGATACAATGAGCAGTTCTTC. Amino acids: CASSLDRYNEQFF. Combining the CDR3 with reference TRBV7-2 and TRBJ2-1 gives the whole variable domain GAGVSQSPSNKVTEKGKDVELRCDPISGHTALYWYRQSLGQGLEFLIYFQGNSAPDKSGLPSDRFSAERTGGSVSTLTIQRTQQEDSAVYLCASSLDRYNEQFFGPGTRLTVL.

The chain joins TRBV19 to TRBJ2-1; D possibly matches TRBD1 or TRBD2 (5 bases each). Germline loops: CDR1 LNHDA, CDR2 SQIVND (reference sequence). V was shortened by 5 bases and J by 6 bases, with 17 bases between the two germline ends. This CDR3 spans 15 amino acids. The DNA of the CDR3 is TGTGCCAGTAGTCTTCTGGGGGAGCGCTTCAATGAGCAGTTCTTC. This translates into CASSLLGERFNEQFF.

This clone was detected a few times. The chain carries TRBV2 and TRBJ2-5; D unresolved. The V and J ends lost 2 bases and 5 bases respectively, with 15 bases between them. CDR1 is SNHLY, CDR2 FYNNEI, per germline. The CDR3 consists of 15 residues. CDR3 sequence reads: CASSERARGWETQYF. CDR3 bases: TGTGCCAGCAGTGAAAGGGCACGCGGATGGGAGACCCAGTACTTC. The whole variable domain, filled in from reference TRBV2 and TRBJ2-5, reads EPEVTQTPSHQVTQMGQEVILRCVPISNHLYFYWYRQILGQKVEFLVSFYNNEISEKSEIFDDQFSVERPDGSNFTLKIRSTKLEDSAMYFCASSERARGWETQYFGPGTRLLVL.

A single count supports this clone. This rearrangement joins TRBV4-3 to TRBJ2-5; TRBD1 is a possible D gene (5 bases). This CDR3 comprises 14 residues. The ends were cut back, 4 bases at V and 4 bases at J, with 13 bases in the middle. Looked up from germline, CDR1 is LGHNA and CDR2 is YSLEER. The CDR3: CASSPRTRPETQYF. CDR3 sequence (DNA): TGCGCCAGCAGCCCAAGGACAAGGCCAGAGACCCAGTACTTC.

This clone was recorded only once. The chain carries TRBV5-6 and TRBJ2-2; 8 bases fit TRBD2. The ends lost 3 bases at V and 4 bases at J; junction bases unmatched: 14. This CDR3 has 18 amino acids. Germline V gene lookup returns CDR1 SGHDT and CDR2 YYEEEE. CDR3: CASSSTYFTGGGTGELFF. CDR3 DNA: TGTGCCAGCAGCTCGACTTACTTTACGGGGGGGGGCACCGGGGAGCTGTTTTTT.

V usage is TRBV4-2 and J usage is TRBJ2-5; maybe TRBD2 (5 bases). The CDR3 totals 15 residues. Germline loops: CDR1 LGHNA, CDR2 YNFKEQ. Deletions cut 0 bases from V and 0 bases from J, with 8 bases between. The CDR3 sequence: CASSQDPGYQETQYF. DNA of the CDR3: TGTGCCAGCAGCCAAGATCCGGGGTACCAAGAGACCCAGTACTTC.

To note about this clone: Other DNA sequences in this sample translate to the same CDR3. The gene calls are TRBV4-3 and TRBJ2-5, with 9 nucleotides matching TRBD2. With V trimmed by 1 base and J by 3 bases, 0 bases remained unmatched. The CDR3 totals 14 residues. Germline values: CDR1 LGHNA, CDR2 YSLEER. The CDR3 coding sequence is TGCGCCAGCAGCCAAGTAGCGGGAGAAGAGACCCAGTACTTC. Protein product: CASSQVAGEETQYF.

A word on this clone: Relative to the germline gene, one junction end is altered; a read error may explain this. The same CDR3 arises from other DNA sequences in this sample as well. The rearrangement links TRBV2 to TRBJ2-7; maybe TRBD2 (6 bases). CDR3 length: 15 residues. Germline values: CDR1 SNHLY, CDR2 FYNNEI. The CDR3 DNA reads TGTGCCAGCAGTGAAAGTCGCAGCGGGTCGGGCGAGCAGTACTTT. Its protein is CASSESRSGSGEQYF.

The chain combines TRBV7-9 with TRBJ2-3, with 10 bases fitting TRBD2. V was pared by 2 bases and J by 6 bases, with 8 bases of the junction left unmatched. CDR1 SEHNR and CDR2 FQNEAQ come from the germline V gene (reference sequence). The CDR3 totals 16 residues. The CDR3 nucleotides read TGTGCCAGCAGCTTATGGCTAGCGGGAGCTGTGGATACGCAGTATTTT. Amino acid sequence: CASSLWLAGAVDTQYF.

Remarks on this clone: The DNA is omitted, as the CDR3 cannot be located on it reliably, and the CDR3 follows TCRdb's listing. CDR3 region: CATYLCMRGGLSTDTQYF. The chain recombines TRBV5-4 with TRBJ2-3; the table gives TRBD2 as D, unverified against the DNA. The CDR3 is 18 amino acids long, termini counted. Germline CDR1 SGHNT, CDR2 YYREEE (reference sequence).

V gene TRBV27 combines with J gene TRBJ2-7; D may be TRBD1 or TRBD2 (5 bases each). The CDR3 is 15 amino acids. V was clipped by 4 bases and J by 7 bases, with 20 bases between them. Looked up from germline, CDR1 is MNHEY and CDR2 is SMNVEV (reference sequence). The CDR3: CASSSYSGTFWEQYF. The CDR3 DNA reads TGTGCCAGCAGTTCCTATTCGGGGACCTTCTGGGAGCAGTACTTC.

The CDR3 is CASSRDRAANTEAFF. The DNA of the CDR3 is TGTGCCAGTAGTAGAGACAGGGCGGCGAACACTGAAGCTTTCTTT. The chain is built from TRBV19 and TRBJ1-1; 7 nucleotides match TRBD1. There are 15 residues in the CDR3. Trimming took 4 bases from V and 1 from J; bases not matched to a gene: 6. Germline V gives CDR1 LNHDA, CDR2 SQIVND (reference sequence).

The rearrangement uses TRBV7-9 and TRBJ1-3; possibly TRBD1 for D (6 bases). Germline loops: CDR1 SEHNR, CDR2 FQNEAQ (reference sequence). There are 17 residues in the CDR3. Trimming shortened V by 2 bases and J by 1 base, and 15 bases separated the two germline ends. The CDR3 DNA sequence: TGTGCCAGCAGCTTATCAGGCGGGGGCTGGTCTGGAAACACCATATATTTT. Amino acids: CASSLSGGGWSGNTIYF.

The V gene is TRBV18, the J gene TRBJ1-2, with D possibly TRBD1 on 5 matching bases. The CDR3 is 13 residues long. Germline V gene lookup returns CDR1 KGHSH and CDR2 LQKENI. Trimming shortened V by 3 bases and J by 8 bases, and 13 bases separated the two germline ends. The DNA for the CDR3 is TGTGCCAGCTCACCGGGAGGGACGGCGGGCTACACCTTC. Its translation: CASSPGGTAGYTF.

The CDR3, as DNA: TGTGCCAGCAGCCCAGGGGGGGGGCCCTCAACTGGGGATAGCAATCAGCCCCAGCATTTT. Its protein product is CASSPGGGPSTGDSNQPQHF. The V and J genes are TRBV9 and TRBJ1-5; 7 bases align to TRBD1. The V gene end was trimmed by 4 bases and the J gene end by 0 bases; junction bases not matched to a gene: 19. CDR1 and CDR2 (germline): SGDLS, YYNGEE. The CDR3 length is 20 residues.

This chain uses TRBV11-2 with TRBJ2-2; 8 bases are shared with TRBD1. The CDR3 has 14 amino acids. Germline CDR1 reads SGHAT; CDR2 reads FQNNGV. The junction had 1 base not matched to a gene; V was cut back by 1 base and J by 6 bases. CDR3 loop: CASSLVQGAGELFF. Here the CDR3 DNA reads TGTGCCAGCAGCTTAGTACAGGGGGCCGGGGAGCTGTTTTTT.

This chain uses TRBV10-3 with TRBJ2-3, with D perhaps matching TRBD1 (6 bases). The germline gives CDR1 ENHRY, CDR2 SYGVKD. Trimming stripped 2 bases from V and 8 bases from J, with 14 bases between. This CDR3 has 14 amino acids. The CDR3 spells CAISEEGELGTQYF. The CDR3 DNA is TGTGCCATCAGTGAGGAGGGGGAACTTGGTACGCAGTATTTT.

The chain carries TRBV6-4 and TRBJ2-1; 7 nucleotides match TRBD2. Trimming took 0 bases from V and 5 from J; bases not matched to a gene: 4. CDR3 length: 15 amino acids. Germline assignment: CDR1 MRHNA and CDR2 SNTAGT. The CDR3 sequence is CASSDSGGGHNEQFF. The DNA for the CDR3 is TGTGCCAGCAGTGACTCGGGGGGAGGGCACAATGAGCAGTTCTTC.

This clone was recorded a few times. The rearrangement links TRBV5-4 to TRBJ2-7; either TRBD1 or TRBD2 may fit D (7 bases each). Germline V gene data show CDR1 as SGHNT and CDR2 as YYREEE (reference sequence). V was pared by 4 bases and J by 1 base, with 12 bases between. This CDR3 is 14 amino acids long. CDR3 protein: CASSPQGGSYEQYF. CDR3 nucleotides: TGTGCCAGCAGCCCGCAGGGGGGGTCCTACGAGCAGTACTTC.

In its sample, this clone was seen once. The chain joins TRBV18 to TRBJ2-1; 9 nucleotides align to TRBD2. The CDR3 consists of 16 residues. With 0 bases clipped from V and 4 bases from J, the junction kept 4 bases outside the gene matches. CDR1 is KGHSH, CDR2 LQKENI, per germline. The DNA of the CDR3 is TGTGCCAGCTCACCACCGCGGGAGGGCCGGTACAATGAGCAGTTCTTC. This gives the protein CASSPPREGRYNEQFF.

The V gene is TRBV5-5, the J gene TRBJ1-2; weak D call: TRBD1 (6 bases). The V gene's germline CDR1 is SGHKS and CDR2 YYEKEE (reference sequence). V was shortened by 2 bases and J by 4 bases, with 12 bases between the two germline ends. The CDR3 consists of 14 residues. The DNA of the CDR3 is TGTGCCAGCAGCTTAGGACAGAACCTCTATGGCTACACCTTC. The encoded protein is CASSLGQNLYGYTF. Looking up the rest from reference TRBV5-5 and TRBJ1-2 gives the full variable domain: DAGVTQSPTHLIKTRGQQVTLRCSPISGHKSVSWYQQVLGQGPQFIFQYYEKEERGRGNFPDRFSARQFPNYSSELNVNALLLGDSALYLCASSLGQNLYGYTFGSGTRLTVV.

This clone occurred a few times. The CDR3: CASSGSAEAFF. The CDR3 nucleotides are TGTGCCAGCAGTGGGTCCGCTGAAGCTTTCTTT. The V and J genes are TRBV2 and TRBJ1-1; no reliable D call. V dropped 4 bases and J dropped 6 bases, with 6 bases sitting between them. CDR3 length: 11 residues. CDR1 is SNHLY and CDR2 is FYNNEI in the germline V gene.